These 26 T cell receptor beta chains were all obtained from the same sample, sequenced in a study of blood T cells in healthy people across ages. Primed by a sample-barcoded 5' primer and a J-beta primer mix, a second PCR proceeded for roughly 7 to 11 cycles. TCRdb re-derived calls from the 5' RACE reads in MiXCR, one entry per CDR3 protein. This sample yields about 1.4 million distinct CDR3 sequences, of which roughly 60% are seen a single time; about 6.7% belongs to the top ten. The sample comprised blood. These receptor sequences come from a man between 18 and 29 years old in good health.

Ten or more counts support this clonotype. V and J are TRBV6-1 and TRBJ1-6, with a weak D call TRBD1 (5 bases). Germline CDR1 MNHNS, CDR2 SASEGT. Trimming took 2 bases from V and 6 from J, leaving 11 bases between them. This CDR3 has 15 residues. DNA for the CDR3: TGTGCCAGCAGTGAAACGCAGGGCTCTAATTCACCCCTCCACTTT. Translated: CASSETQGSNSPLHF.

This clonotype was counted only a few times. Written as DNA, the CDR3 is TGTGCCAGCAGCCAAGAAAAACTAGCGGGAGACAATGAGCAGTTCTTC. It translates to CASSQEKLAGDNEQFF. J is TRBJ2-1 and V is TRBV3-1; 11 bases are shared with TRBD2. Trimming cost V 0 bases and J 5 bases; bases outside gene matches: 3. This CDR3 is built from 16 residues. The germline V gene encodes CDR1 LGHDT and CDR2 YNNKEL (reference sequence).

The chain recombines TRBV29-1 with TRBJ2-1; D remains unclear. The V gene's germline CDR1 is SQVTM and CDR2 ANQGSEA. V was shortened by 1 base and J by 9 bases, with 13 bases between the two germline ends. This CDR3 region has 13 residues. CDR3 nucleotide sequence: TGCAGCGTTGAAGTAGGAGATACGAGTGAGCAGTTCTTC. It codes for CSVEVGDTSEQFF.

This clonotype has just a few counts. Here the CDR3 reads CASSESREGAKNIQYF. CDR3 sequence (DNA): TGTGCCAGCAGTGAGAGCAGGGAGGGAGCCAAAAACATTCAGTACTTC. The chain has TRBV25-1 and TRBJ2-4; 7 bases are a match to TRBD2. This CDR3 comprises 16 residues. With V trimmed by 3 bases and J by 0 bases, 5 bases remained unmatched. Germline V CDR1 and CDR2: MGHDK, SYGVNS.

This clonotype was seen at least ten times. Here the CDR3 reads CSVEDLRTGGGETQYF. In nucleotides, the CDR3 is TGCAGCGTTGAAGATCTCAGGACAGGGGGCGGAGAGACCCAGTACTTC. The rearrangement links TRBV29-1 to TRBJ2-5; the match to TRBD1 covers 11 bases. This CDR3 comprises 16 residues. CDR1 is SQVTM and CDR2 is ANQGSEA in the germline V gene. The J segment lost 4 bases and the V segment lost 0 bases, leaving 7 bases of the junction unmatched. The whole variable domain, filled in from reference TRBV29-1 and TRBJ2-5, reads SAVISQKPSRDICQRGTSLTIQCQVDSQVTMMFWYRQQPGQSLTLIATANQGSEATYESGFVIDKFPISRPNLTFSTLTVSNMSPEDSSIYLCSVEDLRTGGGETQYFGPGTRLLVL.

The rearrangement uses TRBV7-9 and TRBJ2-7, with D perhaps matching TRBD1 (6 bases). The germline V and J ends were trimmed by 1 base and 5 bases, with 15 bases remaining between them. The CDR3 is 15 amino acids. The V gene's germline CDR1 is SEHNR and CDR2 FQNEAQ (reference sequence). This chain's CDR3 is CASSLEPGARNEQYF. Written as DNA, the CDR3 is TGTGCCAGCAGCTTAGAACCAGGGGCGCGGAACGAGCAGTACTTC.

This clonotype is a singleton in its sample. CDR3 sequence reads: CSAREGLTPGGELFF. The CDR3 DNA reads as TGCAGTGCTAGAGAAGGCCTAACACCAGGCGGGGAGCTGTTTTTT. The chain recombines TRBV20-1 with TRBJ2-2, with D uncertain. Germline V CDR1 and CDR2: DFQATT, SNEGSKA (reference sequence). This CDR3 has 15 residues. V lost 0 bases, J lost 7 bases, and 15 bases lay in between.

This clonotype has just a few counts. The rearrangement joins TRBV7-2 to TRBJ1-1; maybe TRBD1 (6 bases). Trimming cost V 5 bases and J 0 bases, with 13 bases left between them. From germline, CDR1 is SGHTA and CDR2 FQGNSA. The CDR3 spans 15 residues. The CDR3, as DNA: TGTGCCAGCAGCCAGACCGGACAGATGAACACTGAAGCTTTCTTT. This encodes CASSQTGQMNTEAFF.

The chain has TRBV29-1 and TRBJ2-7, with D possibly matching TRBD1 (6 bases). This CDR3 region has 14 residues. Germline CDR1 SQVTM, CDR2 ANQGSEA. The germline V and J ends were trimmed by 4 bases and 4 bases, with 17 bases remaining between them. CDR3 bases: TGCAGCGTTGCGGCCAGACAGGTGGAATACGAGCAGTACTTC. This translates into CSVAARQVEYEQYF.

V usage is TRBV2 and J usage is TRBJ2-3; D uncertain. V was cut by 9 bases and J by 3 bases, with 10 bases left in between. The CDR3 loop spans 12 amino acids. The V gene's germline CDR1 is SNHLY and CDR2 FYNNEI. The CDR3 DNA reads TGTGCCAGTCTGCCGGCGACAGATACGCAGTATTTT. This sequence encodes CASLPATDTQYF.

The genes are TRBV4-1 and TRBJ2-1, with 13 bases matching TRBD2. This CDR3 spans 16 amino acids. After removal of 2 bases from V and 8 bases from J, the junction contained 6 bases not matched to a gene. Germline V gene sequence: CDR1 MGHRA, CDR2 YSYEKL. This chain's CDR3 is CASSQQLAGGQDEQFF. The CDR3 DNA sequence: TGCGCCAGCAGCCAACAACTAGCGGGGGGGCAGGATGAGCAGTTCTTC.

The J gene is TRBJ1-2, the V gene TRBV27; D uncertain. From germline, CDR1 is MNHEY and CDR2 SMNVEV (reference sequence). The V end was cut by 0 bases, the J end by 8 bases, with 7 bases between. CDR3 length equals 12 residues. The CDR3 spells CASSLSTWGYTF. DNA for the CDR3: TGTGCCAGCAGTTTATCCACATGGGGCTACACCTTC.

The chain links TRBV10-3 to TRBJ1-2, with D possibly being TRBD1 (5 bases). V lost 0 bases and J lost 5, with 16 bases in between. There are 16 residues in the CDR3. CDR1 is ENHRY and CDR2 is SYGVKD in the germline V gene. This CDR3 is CAISESGGALPYGYTF. CDR3 DNA sequence: TGTGCCATCAGTGAGTCTGGCGGGGCCCTACCTTATGGCTACACCTTC.

The gene calls are TRBV9 and TRBJ2-2; D is undetermined. The CDR3 consists of 14 residues. V was pared by 0 bases and J by 10 bases, with 13 bases between. Germline CDR1 reads SGDLS; CDR2 reads YYNGEE. The CDR3 here is CASSVEYSPEELFF. In DNA, the CDR3 is TGTGCCAGCAGCGTAGAGTACAGTCCCGAGGAGCTGTTTTTT.

V is TRBV4-2 and J is TRBJ1-1; D not certain. V gave up 0 bases and J gave up 6 bases, with 11 bases separating them. The V gene's germline CDR1 is LGHNA and CDR2 YNFKEQ. CDR3 size: 14 residues. The CDR3 DNA reads as TGTGCCAGCAGCCAAGAGCCCTTGAGGCCTGAAGCTTTCTTT. Protein sequence: CASSQEPLRPEAFF.

J is TRBJ2-1 and V is TRBV11-2, with 8 bases that match TRBD2. CDR1 is SGHAT, CDR2 FQNNGV, per germline. The CDR3 contains 14 residues. The V gene end was trimmed by 4 bases and the J gene end by 5 bases; junction bases not matched to a gene: 4. As DNA, the CDR3 is TGTGCCAGCAGCTCACTGACTAGCGACAATGAGCAGTTCTTC. Translating gives CASSSLTSDNEQFF.

The chain employs TRBV20-1 and TRBJ1-5, with D uncertain. The CDR3 is made up of 15 amino acids. V lost 8 bases, J lost 6 bases, and 23 bases lay in between. The germline CDR1 and CDR2 sequences are DFQATT and SNEGSKA (reference sequence). In nucleotides, the CDR3 is TGCAGTACCGTTTTGATCAAGGGTTTTGGTCAGCCCCAGCATTTT. As protein: CSTVLIKGFGQPQHF.

This chain joins TRBV4-1 and TRBJ2-3; the D is unclear. CDR1 is MGHRA, CDR2 YSYEKL, per germline. The V end was cut by 0 bases, the J end by 3 bases, with 13 bases between. CDR3 length: 16 residues. The chain's CDR3 is CASSQDRPRLTDTQYF. The CDR3 bases are TGCGCCAGCAGCCAAGATCGGCCGAGATTAACAGATACGCAGTATTTT.

The rearrangement links TRBV21-1 to TRBJ2-3. TRBV21-1 is tagged as a pseudogene. This CDR3 has 10 amino acids. The CDR3 DNA reads as TGTGCCAGCAGCAAACCAGAAGGGTATTTT. This gives the protein CASSKPEGYF.

The DNA for the CDR3 is TGCAGTGCTAGAGCCCCCTGGACGGAGAACACCGGGGAGCTGTTTTTT. Translation gives CSARAPWTENTGELFF. V and J are TRBV20-1 and TRBJ2-2; D remains unclear. The length of the CDR3 is 16 residues. V was pared by 1 base and J by 1 base, with 13 bases between. Looked up from germline, CDR1 is DFQATT and CDR2 is SNEGSKA (reference sequence).

The chain employs TRBV6-5 and TRBJ2-1, with D possibly matching TRBD2 (7 bases). The CDR3 covers 16 residues. The V end was cut by 4 bases, the J end by 0 bases, with 13 bases between. Germline CDR1 MNHEY, CDR2 SVGAGI. Here the CDR3 reads CASSSRGGFSYNEQFF. DNA for the CDR3: TGTGCCAGCAGTTCGAGGGGGGGCTTCTCCTACAATGAGCAGTTCTTC.

The chain joins TRBV12-3 or TRBV12-4 to TRBJ2-5; 8 bases fit TRBD2. After removal of 3 bases from V and 5 bases from J, the junction contained 8 bases not matched to a gene. The CDR3 is 15 residues long. The CDR3 DNA sequence: TGTGCCAGCAGTTTCGGGCGGGGGGCCTTGGAGACCCAGTACTTC. It yields the protein CASSFGRGALETQYF.

The chain links TRBV4-3 to TRBJ2-3; 11 nucleotides agree with TRBD2. V dropped 0 bases and J dropped 0; count of bases not matched to a gene: 11. The germline CDR1 and CDR2 sequences are LGHNA and YSLEER. The CDR3 has 20 residues. CDR3 loop: CASSQDWLAGGTASTDTQYF. The CDR3 DNA follows: TGCGCCAGCAGCCAAGACTGGCTAGCGGGGGGAACAGCTAGCACAGATACGCAGTATTTT.

The V gene is TRBV18, the J gene TRBJ2-1; TRBD2 agrees at 14 bases. The trim removed 4 bases at V and 1 base at J, leaving 9 bases unmatched. Germline loops: CDR1 KGHSH, CDR2 LQKENI. The CDR3 runs 19 residues. CDR3 nucleotides: TGTGCCAGCTCACTCCCAGGGAGGACTAGCGGGGGGTCCTACAATGAGCAGTTCTTC. Translating gives CASSLPGRTSGGSYNEQFF.

V and J are TRBV10-3 and TRBJ2-5; possibly TRBD2 for D (6 bases). V lost 3 bases and J 5 bases, leaving 22 bases between the germline ends. Germline loops: CDR1 ENHRY, CDR2 SYGVKD. The CDR3 extends over 17 amino acids. The CDR3 DNA is TGTGCCATCAGTGAATCGTCTAGCGCCAGATTGGGGGAGACCCAGTACTTC. Protein: CAISESSSARLGETQYF.

This rearrangement joins TRBV20-1 to TRBJ2-7, with 9 bases that match TRBD1. V shed 0 bases, J shed 2 bases, and the junction held 5 bases outside the gene matches. The length of the CDR3 is 15 residues. Germline values: CDR1 DFQATT, CDR2 SNEGSKA (reference sequence). CDR3 DNA sequence: TGCAGTGCTAGAGATCCCGGGACAGGGCCCTACGAGCAGTACTTC. It codes for CSARDPGTGPYEQYF.